The clone carrying this TCR beta chain was detected a few times. Its antigen remains unknown. The V gene's germline CDR1 is SNHLY and CDR2 FYNNEI. This CDR3 is built from 15 residues. The germline V and J ends were trimmed by 6 bases and 5 bases, with 19 bases remaining between them. The data are from a study of T cell repertoires in cytomegalovirus infection. For the study at large: CMV epitopes, recently identified HLA-C-restricted and well-studied HLA-B-restricted, were used. Through public TCR beta signatures, both CMV infection and matching HLA type were indicated.

TCRdb passed the reads through MiXCR, listing each CDR3 protein once. In the table there are over 250,000 distinct CDR3 sequences, roughly 21% of which are singletons. The starting material was cultured PBMCs, obtained from culture after CMV antigen stimulation. The rearrangement joins TRBV2 to TRBJ1-1; D unclear. The TCR comes from a human donor in good health (CMV status not recorded). Some clones in this sample may be carry-over from other donors' samples. The CDR3 reads CASRNPGILGTEAFF. The DNA for the CDR3 is TGTGCCAGCAGAAACCCGGGGATCCTGGGAACTGAAGCTTTCTTT.